This T cell receptor (beta chain) originates from a study of T-cell memory formation after mild COVID-19. For the study at large: TCR clusters were mostly donor specific.

Whole-study results and caveats: Among clones contracting day 15 to 85, CD4/CD8 was balanced, whereas later expanders leaned CD4+. Memory sampled before infection contained some responding clones, suggesting cross-reactive memory joined.

In its sample, this clonotype was seen a few times. Its target is unknown. 5'RACE primed at constant segments yielded TCR alpha and TCR beta cDNA libraries bearing sample barcodes and UMIs. From the 5' RACE reads, TCRdb called clonotypes with MiXCR, one entry per CDR3 protein. The data contain about 200,000 distinct CDR3 sequences, over 9% of them singletons. Germline V gene lookup returns CDR1 MNHEY and CDR2 SVGEGT. The CDR3 has 17 residues. J gave up 5 bases and V 2 bases, and 9 bases lay outside the gene matches. This sequence originates from a man between 18 and 35 years old who had mild COVID-19 (a few samples of this study predate the infection). Cell type and time point are not known. The chain uses TRBV6-2 or TRBV6-3 and TRBJ2-2; 9 nucleotides line up with TRBD1. Sequenced: PBMCs or a T cell subset sorted from them (not recorded which). The CDR3, as DNA: TGTGCCAGCAGTTACGTGAATGGACAGGGGCGGACCGGGGAGCTGTTTTTT. Its translation: CASSYVNGQGRTGELFF.